A single sample gave rise to the 28 T cell receptor beta chains below, sequenced in a study of blood T cell repertoires in COVID-19. The method was immunoSEQ multiplex PCR; TCRdb's version includes in-frame clones alone and lacks a portion of them. Here the sample spans 100,000 to 150,000 clones, approximately 91% being singletons. The sequencing input was peripheral blood. The receptors come from a woman of 80 years or more with acute or convalescent COVID-19.

The rearrangement links TRBV29-1 to TRBJ1-1, with D hard to call. Looked up from germline, CDR1 is SQVTM and CDR2 is ANQGSEA. The CDR3 is 13 residues long. V was shortened by 6 bases and J by 0 bases, with 11 bases between the two germline ends. The CDR3 spells CSVATMMNTEAFF. In DNA form, the CDR3 reads TGCAGCGTGGCGACTATGATGAACACTGAAGCTTTCTTT.

This sequence joins TRBV18 and TRBJ2-1; 10 positions agree with TRBD2. Germline CDR1 and CDR2: KGHSH and LQKENI. This CDR3 region has 15 residues. Trimming cost V 3 bases and J 3 bases; bases outside gene matches: 2. The CDR3 DNA reads as TGTGCCAGCTCACCTGGGACTAGCGACTACAATGAGCAGTTCTTC. Translating gives CASSPGTSDYNEQFF. The full variable domain, completed using reference TRBV18 and TRBJ2-1, is NAGVMQNPRHLVRRRGQEARLRCSPMKGHSHVYWYRQLPEEGLKFMVYLQKENIIDESGMPKERFSAEFPKEGPSILRIQQVVRGDSAAYFCASSPGTSDYNEQFFGPGTRLTVL.

The chain is built from TRBV20-1 and TRBJ1-2, with D possibly TRBD1 on 5 matching bases. The CDR3 is 11 amino acids. CDR1 and CDR2 (germline): DFQATT, SNEGSKA (reference sequence). V gave up 6 bases and J gave up 12 bases, with 17 bases separating them. The CDR3, as DNA: TGCAGTGCACCCCCCAGGGCGGGAGACACCTTC. Its protein product is CSAPPRAGDTF.

The chain combines TRBV5-6 with TRBJ1-4; no firm D call. This CDR3 comprises 14 residues. V was clipped by 4 bases and J by 4 bases, with 11 bases between them. Per germline, CDR1 SGHDT and CDR2 YYEEEE. The CDR3 DNA sequence: TGTGCCAGCAGCGGCCCGGGGAATAATGAAAAACTGTTTTTT. As protein: CASSGPGNNEKLFF.

The rearrangement joins TRBV7-9 to TRBJ2-2; D gene ambiguous. Germline CDR1 is SEHNR and CDR2 is FQNEAQ (reference sequence). V lost 3 bases, J lost 5 bases, and 10 bases lay in between. The CDR3 is 14 amino acids. The CDR3 nucleotides read TGTGCCAGCAGCTTTTTCGACGGGACCGGGGAGCTGTTTTTT. Its protein is CASSFFDGTGELFF.

This chain links TRBV19 with TRBJ1-1; 8 bases are a match to TRBD1. Germline CDR1 and CDR2: LNHDA and SQIVND (reference sequence). The CDR3 length is 14 residues. V shed 3 bases and J 7 bases; nucleotides not matched to a gene: 7. The chain's CDR3 is CASSIAGGYGEAFF. The CDR3 nucleotides are TGTGCCAGTAGTATCGCAGGGGGCTACGGTGAAGCTTTCTTT.

The gene calls are TRBV18 and TRBJ2-1; 16 bases align to TRBD2. Germline V gene lookup returns CDR1 KGHSH and CDR2 LQKENI. The CDR3 contains 17 residues. The ends lost 3 bases at V and 6 bases at J; junction bases unmatched: 5. CDR3 DNA: TGTGCCAGCTCACCGGGACTAGCGGGGGGGCCAGGCAATGAGCAGTTCTTC. Translation: CASSPGLAGGPGNEQFF.

The rearrangement links TRBV5-1 to TRBJ1-4; D is perhaps TRBD1 (6 bases). Trimming shortened V by 3 bases and J by 1 base, and 10 bases separated the two germline ends. The CDR3 is made up of 15 amino acids. Per the germline V gene, CDR1 is SGHRS and CDR2 is YFSETQ. Written as DNA, the CDR3 is TGCGCCAGCAGCTGGACACAGGGAACTAATGAAAAACTGTTTTTT. It codes for CASSWTQGTNEKLFF. Complete variable domain (other parts from reference TRBV5-1 and TRBJ1-4): KAGVTQTPRYLIKTRGQQVTLSCSPISGHRSVSWYQQTPGQGLQFLFEYFSETQRNKGNFPGRFSGRQFSNSRSEMNVSTLELGDSALYLCASSWTQGTNEKLFFGSGTQLSVL.

The rearrangement joins TRBV27 to TRBJ2-1; 7 bases match TRBD2. Looked up from germline, CDR1 is MNHEY and CDR2 is SMNVEV (reference sequence). J was trimmed by 7 bases and V by 5 bases; bases with no gene match: 11. This CDR3 spans 15 amino acids. CDR3 bases: TGTGCCAGCAGTGCCTTGGGGGGGAGGAATAATGAGCAGTTCTTC. Translating gives CASSALGGRNNEQFF.

This clone has just a few counts. The genes are TRBV9 and TRBJ2-7; a possible D gene is TRBD2 (7 bases). Germline V gives CDR1 SGDLS, CDR2 YYNGEE. V was shortened by 0 bases and J by 8 bases, with 18 bases between the two germline ends. This CDR3 comprises 15 residues. This CDR3 is CASSVVGGRSAKQYF. The DNA of the CDR3 is TGTGCCAGCAGCGTAGTCGGGGGGCGCAGCGCTAAGCAGTACTTC.

The rearrangement links TRBV7-8 to TRBJ2-3, with D possibly matching TRBD2 (6 bases). CDR1 is SGHVS and CDR2 is FQNEAQ in the germline V gene. The CDR3 covers 17 residues. V was pared by 3 bases and J by 1 base, with 17 bases between. In DNA form, the CDR3 reads TGTGCCAGCAGCTTTTTGACTCGACCTAGCGGCACAGATACGCAGTATTTT. It is translated as CASSFLTRPSGTDTQYF.

V and J are TRBV11-2 and TRBJ2-1; 7 positions agree with TRBD1. The length of the CDR3 is 14 residues. The germline V gene encodes CDR1 SGHAT and CDR2 FQNNGV. V shed 5 bases and J 10 bases; nucleotides not matched to a gene: 11. The CDR3 DNA sequence: TGTGCCAGCAGCCGGGACAGCATGTTATTGGAGCAGTTCTTC. This codes for CASSRDSMLLEQFF.

The chain joins TRBV5-1 to TRBJ2-1; tentatively, D is TRBD2 (5 bases). This CDR3 contains 14 residues. Germline V lookup: CDR1 SGHRS, CDR2 YFSETQ. The V end was cut by 7 bases, the J end by 8 bases, with 19 bases between. The CDR3 here is CASFWAGAGDEQFF. CDR3 coding DNA: TGCGCCAGCTTCTGGGCAGGAGCCGGGGATGAGCAGTTCTTC. The full variable domain, its missing parts supplied by reference TRBV5-1 and TRBJ2-1, is KAGVTQTPRYLIKTRGQQVTLSCSPISGHRSVSWYQQTPGQGLQFLFEYFSETQRNKGNFPGRFSGRQFSNSRSEMNVSTLELGDSALYLCASFWAGAGDEQFFGPGTRLTVL.

The V call is TRBV7-3, the J call TRBJ2-3, with 13 bases aligning to TRBD2. Losses at the gene ends were 5 bases for V and 4 bases for J; bases not matched to a gene: 3. The CDR3 is made up of 15 amino acids. Germline assignment: CDR1 SGHTA and CDR2 FQGTGA. The CDR3: CASSRTSGGADTQYF. CDR3 bases: TGTGCCAGCAGCAGGACTAGCGGGGGCGCAGATACGCAGTATTTT.

J is TRBJ1-1 and V is TRBV10-3; D is perhaps TRBD1 (6 bases). The germline V gene has CDR1 ENHRY and CDR2 SYGVKD. Trimming took off 3 bases at V and 7 bases at J, with 12 bases between the two ends. The CDR3 sequence is 13 residues long. CDR3 amino acids: CAISDGGHIEAFF. The CDR3 nucleotides read TGTGCCATCAGTGACGGGGGGCACATTGAAGCTTTCTTT.

This chain connects TRBV7-8 to TRBJ1-6, with no clear D. CDR1 and CDR2 from the germline V gene are SGHVS and FQNEAQ. The CDR3 spans 12 residues. V was trimmed by 5 bases and J by 10 bases, leaving 9 bases between them. CDR3 DNA sequence: TGTGCCAGCAGCCTATTTCCCTCACCCCTCCACTTT. Translation gives CASSLFPSPLHF.

This chain uses TRBV5-5 with TRBJ1-1; D might be TRBD1 (6 bases). The CDR3 has 15 residues. The germline gives CDR1 SGHKS, CDR2 YYEKEE (reference sequence). Trimming took off 2 bases at V and 8 bases at J, with 19 bases between the two ends. The CDR3 here is CASSFSGGGGSEAFF. The CDR3 DNA is TGTGCCAGCAGCTTTTCGGGAGGGGGAGGGTCGGAAGCTTTCTTT.

This clone was seen just once. The J gene is TRBJ1-1, the V gene TRBV10-3; perhaps TRBD1 as D (6 bases). Germline values: CDR1 ENHRY, CDR2 SYGVKD. This CDR3 contains 14 residues. V gave up 4 bases and J gave up 0 bases, with 9 bases separating them. The CDR3 sequence: CAISGGTLNTEAFF. DNA of the CDR3: TGTGCCATCAGTGGGGGGACACTGAACACTGAAGCTTTCTTT.

The chain couples TRBV6-5 to TRBJ1-1, with 7 nucleotides matching TRBD1. CDR3 length: 15 residues. V lost 5 bases, J lost 3 bases, and 9 bases stayed unmatched. Germline values: CDR1 MNHEY, CDR2 SVGAGI. The CDR3 DNA follows: TGTGCCAGCAGTCTATGGACAGGCAGGGACACTGAAGCTTTCTTT. Residues: CASSLWTGRDTEAFF.

This chain connects TRBV7-6 to TRBJ2-1; 10 bases agree with TRBD1. With 3 bases clipped from V and 1 base from J, the junction kept 0 bases outside the gene matches. Looked up from germline, CDR1 is SGHVS and CDR2 is FNYEAQ. The CDR3 has 15 residues. The CDR3 DNA sequence: TGTGCCAGCAGCTTGGACAGGGGGTCCTACAATGAGCAGTTCTTC. Amino acid sequence: CASSLDRGSYNEQFF.

The V call is TRBV12-3 or TRBV12-4, the J call TRBJ2-7; possible D gene TRBD1, 5 bases. This CDR3 is 13 amino acids long. V was pared by 1 base and J by 6 bases, with 10 bases between. The CDR3 DNA follows: TGTGCCAGCAGTTTAGTGGGGCCTAGCGAGCAGTACTTC. Translation: CASSLVGPSEQYF.

The chain carries TRBV7-2 and TRBJ2-1; TRBD2 matches at 8 bases. Germline trimming cut 0 bases from V and 9 bases from J; bases unmatched to any gene: 7. The CDR3 is 15 amino acids. CDR1 SGHTA and CDR2 FQGNSA come from the germline V gene. CDR3 in DNA: TGTGCCAGCAGCTTAGCCAGGCGGGGGGCGTCTGAGCAGTTCTTC. This encodes CASSLARRGASEQFF. Using reference TRBV7-2 and TRBJ2-1 for the parts outside the CDR3, the full variable domain is GAGVSQSPSNKVTEKGKDVELRCDPISGHTALYWYRQSLGQGLEFLIYFQGNSAPDKSGLPSDRFSAERTGGSVSTLTIQRTQQEDSAVYLCASSLARRGASEQFFGPGTRLTVL.

The chain is built from TRBV7-9 and TRBJ1-1; no definite D call. Trimming took 4 bases from V and 0 from J, leaving 12 bases between them. Germline V gene lookup returns CDR1 SEHNR and CDR2 FQNEAQ (reference sequence). The CDR3 loop spans 15 amino acids. CDR3 sequence: CASSSGLSMNTEAFF. As DNA, the CDR3 is TGTGCCAGCAGCTCCGGGTTAAGCATGAACACTGAAGCTTTCTTT.

The rearrangement uses TRBV10-1 and TRBJ1-2, with a weak D call TRBD1 (5 bases). Germline V lookup: CDR1 WNHNN, CDR2 SYGVQD (reference sequence). Trimming removed 0 bases from V and 3 bases from J, with 8 bases in between. The CDR3 consists of 14 residues. In DNA, the CDR3 is TGCGCCAGCAGTGAGTCCGGACACGACTATGGCTACACCTTC. This translates into CASSESGHDYGYTF.

The chain is built from TRBV6-5 and TRBJ1-6, with 7 bases that match TRBD1. The CDR3 runs 16 residues. CDR1 and CDR2 (germline): MNHEY, SVGAGI. V shed 2 bases and J 2 bases; nucleotides not matched to a gene: 3. CDR3 sequence reads: CASSYRGPTYNSPLHF. DNA of the CDR3: TGTGCCAGCAGTTACAGGGGGCCTACCTATAATTCACCCCTCCACTTT.

The V call is TRBV9, the J call TRBJ2-7; unclear D gene. V dropped 4 bases and J dropped 6 bases, with 17 bases sitting between them. CDR3 size: 14 residues. CDR1 is SGDLS, CDR2 YYNGEE, per germline. CDR3 in amino acids: CASSPRILGGEQYF. Here the CDR3 DNA reads TGTGCCAGCAGCCCCAGGATCTTGGGTGGCGAGCAGTACTTC.

This clone was found once. The rearrangement links TRBV4-2 to TRBJ1-6; D may be TRBD1 (6 bases). CDR3 size: 13 residues. Per germline, CDR1 LGHNA and CDR2 YNFKEQ. V was pared by 3 bases and J by 10 bases, with 10 bases between. The CDR3 DNA is TGTGCCAGCAGCCAGGGGGGGCTATCACCCCTCCACTTT. Translated, it gives CASSQGGLSPLHF.

The gene calls are TRBV28 and TRBJ1-4; D may be TRBD1 (6 bases). Germline V gene sequence: CDR1 MDHEN, CDR2 SYDVKM. Trimming shortened V by 1 base and J by 7 bases, and 16 bases separated the two germline ends. There are 16 residues in the CDR3. In nucleotides, the CDR3 is TGTGCCAGCAGTTTATTATTTGGGGGGGCGCGTGAAAAACTGTTTTTT. It translates to CASSLLFGGAREKLFF.